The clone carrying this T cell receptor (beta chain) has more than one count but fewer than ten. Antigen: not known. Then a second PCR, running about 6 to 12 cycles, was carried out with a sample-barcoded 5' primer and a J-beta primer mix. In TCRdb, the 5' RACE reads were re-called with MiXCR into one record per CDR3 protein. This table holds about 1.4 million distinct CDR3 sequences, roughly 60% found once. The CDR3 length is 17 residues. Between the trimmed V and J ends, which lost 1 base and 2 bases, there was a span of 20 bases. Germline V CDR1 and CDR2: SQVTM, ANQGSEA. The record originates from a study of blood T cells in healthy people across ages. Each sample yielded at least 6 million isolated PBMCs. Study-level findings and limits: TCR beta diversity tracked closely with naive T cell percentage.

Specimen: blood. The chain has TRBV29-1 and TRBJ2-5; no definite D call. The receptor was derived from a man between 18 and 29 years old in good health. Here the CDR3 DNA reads TGCAGCGTTGAAGGTGGTACGGGCGTCCCCCTACAAGAGACCCAGTACTTC. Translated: CSVEGGTGVPLQETQYF.